The rows below give T cell receptor beta chains drawn from one sample of a study of T cells in Graves' hyperthyroidism and ophthalmopathy. Using its own MiXCR run on the multiplex PCR reads, TCRdb lists one record per CDR3 protein. The profile shows 350,000 or so distinct CDR3 sequences, 18% of them singletons. Material: blood. These receptors were collected from a woman aged 45-65 years with Graves' hyperthyroidism. The CDR3 runs from the conserved cysteine through the conserved F or W. A D gene is named only where the DNA matches it firmly. Only part of the rows carry a size: once, few, many, or a class if the clone is expanded.

clone_size: many; v_call: TRBV2; d_call: .; j_call: TRBJ2-1; cdr3_nt: TGTGCCAGCAGTCCGGGGGCCCGGGACTCAGCCTACAATGAGCAGTTCTTC; cdr3_aa: CASSPGARDSAYNEQFF
clone_size: few; v_call: TRBV29-1; d_call: .; j_call: TRBJ2-2; cdr3_nt: TGCAGCGCCCCGGACCCCTCTCTCGGGGAGCTGTTTTTT; cdr3_aa: CSAPDPSLGELFF
clone_size: few; v_call: TRBV28; d_call: .; j_call: TRBJ1-4; cdr3_nt: TGTGCCAGCAGTTCAACCCAGGGCGAAAAACTGTTTTTT; cdr3_aa: CASSSTQGEKLFF
clone_size: once; v_call: TRBV7-6; d_call: TRBD1; j_call: TRBJ2-2; cdr3_nt: TGTGCCAGCAGCGTGGGACAGGGGTCCGGGGAGCTGTTTTTT; cdr3_aa: CASSVGQGSGELFF
clone_size: .; v_call: TRBV20-1; d_call: TRBD2; j_call: TRBJ2-2; cdr3_nt: TGCAGTGCTAGAAAAACTAGCGGGAGTACCACCGGGGAGCTGTTTTTT; cdr3_aa: CSARKTSGSTTGELFF
clone_size: few; v_call: TRBV6-2/TRBV6-3; d_call: .; j_call: TRBJ1-1; cdr3_nt: TGTGCCAGCAGTTACATGTCCGACACTGAAGCTTTCTTT; cdr3_aa: CASSYMSDTEAFF
clone_size: .; v_call: TRBV5-4; d_call: TRBD2; j_call: TRBJ2-3; cdr3_nt: TGTGCCAGCAGCTTGGCCAAGGGGACTAGCGGGAGAGGGTACACAGATACGCAGTATTTT; cdr3_aa: CASSLAKGTSGRGYTDTQYF
clone_size: few; v_call: TRBV6-1; d_call: TRBD1; j_call: TRBJ1-5; cdr3_nt: TGTGCCAGCAGTGGAATCCGGGACAGGGCAAGTCAGCCCCAGCATTTT; cdr3_aa: CASSGIRDRASQPQHF
clone_size: many; v_call: TRBV28; d_call: .; j_call: TRBJ1-5; cdr3_nt: TGTGCCAGCAGCTCCCGGTCGCCAGGGGTAGGGCCCCAGCATTTT; cdr3_aa: CASSSRSPGVGPQHF
clone_size: .; v_call: TRBV12-3/TRBV12-4; d_call: TRBD2; j_call: TRBJ2-5; cdr3_nt: TGTGCCAGCAGTTTATATGCTAGCGGGGCCGGGGGGGAGACCCAGTACTTC; cdr3_aa: CASSLYASGAGGETQYF
clone_size: once; v_call: TRBV6-6; d_call: .; j_call: TRBJ2-4; cdr3_nt: TGTGCCAGCAGTTACTCGGGAGGCGGAAACATTCAGTACTTC; cdr3_aa: CASSYSGGGNIQYF
clone_size: .; v_call: TRBV5-1; d_call: TRBD2; j_call: TRBJ2-7; cdr3_nt: TGCGCCAGCAGCTTTCTCGGCGGGAGTATCAACGAGCAGTACTTC; cdr3_aa: CASSFLGGSINEQYF
clone_size: .; v_call: TRBV24-1; d_call: TRBD2; j_call: TRBJ2-3; cdr3_nt: TGTGCCACCAGTGATCGGACTAGCGGGGACGATACGCAGTATTTT; cdr3_aa: CATSDRTSGDDTQYF
clone_size: .; v_call: TRBV19; d_call: TRBD2; j_call: TRBJ2-1; cdr3_nt: TGTGCCAGCCGTCCTCGCGGGAGGGATAGGAAGGATGAGCAGTTCTTC; cdr3_aa: CASRPRGRDRKDEQFF
clone_size: few; v_call: TRBV6-2/TRBV6-3; d_call: TRBD2; j_call: TRBJ2-1; cdr3_nt: TGTGCCAGCAGCCTCCCGGGACTAGACCACAATGAGCAGTTCTTC; cdr3_aa: CASSLPGLDHNEQFF
clone_size: few; v_call: TRBV3-1; d_call: .; j_call: TRBJ2-5; cdr3_nt: TGTGCCAGCAGCCAAAGAACTCGGGGGTACGGGGAGACCCAGTACTTC; cdr3_aa: CASSQRTRGYGETQYF
clone_size: many; v_call: TRBV5-5; d_call: .; j_call: TRBJ1-1; cdr3_nt: TGTGCCAGCAGCCCATATTCCGGGGCGAACACTGAAGCTTTCTTT; cdr3_aa: CASSPYSGANTEAFF
clone_size: few; v_call: TRBV5-6; d_call: .; j_call: TRBJ2-2; cdr3_nt: TGTGCCAGCAGCCATCGGATGGGCACCGGGGAGCTGTTTTTT; cdr3_aa: CASSHRMGTGELFF
clone_size: few; v_call: TRBV20-1; d_call: TRBD2; j_call: TRBJ2-5; cdr3_nt: TGCAGTGCCCCTGGACTAGCGGGAGGGCCGGGTGAGGCCCAGTACTTC; cdr3_aa: CSAPGLAGGPGEAQYF
clone_size: many; v_call: TRBV27; d_call: .; j_call: TRBJ1-5; cdr3_nt: TGTGCCAGCAGTTTGATGTCCGATAGCAATCAGCCCCAGCATTTT; cdr3_aa: CASSLMSDSNQPQHF
clone_size: .; v_call: TRBV5-4; d_call: TRBD1; j_call: TRBJ2-1; cdr3_nt: TGTGCCAGCAGTTGGACAGGGGGCAATGAGCAGTTCTTC; cdr3_aa: CASSWTGGNEQFF
clone_size: .; v_call: TRBV20-1; d_call: .; j_call: TRBJ1-3; cdr3_nt: TGCAGTGCTAGAGATCACTGGACAGCCTCTGGAAACACCATATATTTT; cdr3_aa: CSARDHWTASGNTIYF
clone_size: many; v_call: TRBV13; d_call: TRBD2; j_call: TRBJ2-3; cdr3_nt: TGTGCCAGCAGCAAAACTAGCGGGGGAACAGATACGCAGTATTTT; cdr3_aa: CASSKTSGGTDTQYF
clone_size: many; v_call: TRBV20-1; d_call: .; j_call: TRBJ2-1; cdr3_nt: TGCAGTGCTAGAGACTCGACGGGGACGGCTGAGCAGTTCTTC; cdr3_aa: CSARDSTGTAEQFF
clone_size: few; v_call: TRBV7-8; d_call: TRBD2; j_call: TRBJ2-1; cdr3_nt: TGTGCCAGCAGCTCCTTTAGCGGGCCGGGCAATGAGCAGTTCTTC; cdr3_aa: CASSSFSGPGNEQFF